Here is one T cell receptor (beta chain) with its context. Its antigen is not identified. The record originates from a study of memory CD4+ T cells and cytomegalovirus serostatus. The sort gate was single viable CD3+CD4+CD8-CD45RO+ cells for memory CD4+ T cells. Serum IgG to CMV pp150, pp28, p38 and p52 defined serostatus. Total CD4+ T cells were enriched by CD4 positive selection. Only in-frame clones appear in the TCRdb table, and some are missing; sequencing was by immunoSEQ multiplex PCR. The data contain 80,000 or so clones, roughly three quarters of them seen just once; the ten biggest clones take up just over 2.5%. General study results and limits: Of roughly 180 reported CMV TCRbeta sequences, under 70 were found in memory CD4+ repertoires.

The length of the CDR3 is 14 residues. The junction had 6 bases not matched to a gene; V was cut back by 2 bases and J by 8 bases. The germline V gene has CDR1 SGHTA and CDR2 FQGNSA. The rearrangement links TRBV7-2 to TRBJ1-3, with 7 bases identical to TRBD1. Sequenced sample: memory CD4+ T cells from blood. The clonotype originates from an adult in good health and CMV-seropositive. The CDR3 sequence: CASSLQTGRHTIYF. CDR3 bases: TGTGCCAGCAGCTTACAGACAGGGAGACACACCATATATTTT.